The clone carrying this T cell receptor beta chain has at least ten counts. The source of the sample is a study of blood T cells in healthy people across ages. Approximately 9 milliliters of peripheral blood were drawn from each donor into EDTA-treated tubes. The CDR3 covers 13 residues. CDR1 ENHRY and CDR2 SYGVKD come from the germline V gene. Trimming shortened V by 3 bases and J by 4 bases, and 4 bases separated the two germline ends. Then a second PCR, running roughly 7 to 11 cycles, was carried out with a sample-barcoded 5' primer and a J-beta primer mix. TCRdb reanalysed the 5' RACE reads using MiXCR and keeps one entry per CDR3 protein. The data hold around 670,000 distinct CDR3 sequences, with approximately 30% observed a single time.

The chain combines TRBV10-3 with TRBJ1-6; D is ambiguous. Input material: blood. This receptor was taken from an elderly woman in good health. The CDR3: CAISDLYNSPLHF. As DNA, the CDR3 is TGTGCCATCAGTGATCTGTATAATTCACCCCTCCACTTT.